Listed below are T cell receptor beta chains from one sample, sequenced in a study of early T cells in non-severe SARS-CoV-2 infection. One entry per CDR3 protein results from TCRdb running MiXCR on the 5' RACE reads. The sample consists of 60,000 to 70,000 distinct CDR3 sequences, over 4.5% of them appearing once. The sequencing used whole blood, collected at baseline. All receptors derive from an adult who was a healthcare worker with PCR-confirmed SARS-CoV-2 infection or an uninfected control (not recorded which). The CDR3 runs from the conserved cysteine through the conserved F or W. Each record gives: clone size, D gene, V gene, J gene, CDR3 protein, CDR3 DNA. The D gene is left open where the match is weak. Only some rows state a clone size, as once, few, many or a class for expanded clones.

many	NA	TRBV19	TRBJ2-3	CASSINFADTQYF	TGTGCCAGTAGTATTAATTTTGCAGATACGCAGTATTTT
NA	TRBD1	TRBV28	TRBJ1-5	CASRPDRESNQPQHF	TGTGCCAGCAGGCCGGACAGGGAAAGCAATCAGCCCCAGCATTTT
many	NA	TRBV18	TRBJ2-5	CASSPLQGQQETQYF	TGTGCCAGCTCGCCACTTCAGGGTCAACAAGAGACCCAGTACTTC
NA	NA	TRBV7-2	TRBJ2-1	CASNPRYNEQFF	TGTGCCAGCAACCCACGATACAATGAGCAGTTCTTC
NA	NA	TRBV5-4	TRBJ2-5	CASSLGGTGGETQYF	TGTGCCAGCAGCTTGGGAGGGACCGGTGGAGAGACCCAGTACTTC
many	NA	TRBV12-3/TRBV12-4	TRBJ2-3	CASNREGTITDTQYF	TGTGCCAGCAACCGCGAAGGGACGATCACAGATACGCAGTATTTT
many	TRBD2	TRBV5-1	TRBJ2-1	CASSLDGLARGNEQFF	TGCGCCAGCAGCTTGGACGGACTAGCCCGGGGGAATGAGCAGTTCTTC
many	TRBD1	TRBV5-8	TRBJ1-1	CASSPTGLNTEAFF	TGTGCCAGCAGCCCGACAGGGTTGAACACTGAAGCTTTCTTT
many	NA	TRBV24-1	TRBJ2-1	CATSGGSDNEQFF	TGTGCCACCAGTGGTGGGAGTGACAATGAGCAGTTCTTC
NA	TRBD2	TRBV5-1	TRBJ2-5	CASSSSGRAQETQYF	TGCGCCAGCAGCTCTAGCGGGAGGGCCCAAGAGACCCAGTACTTC
many	NA	TRBV12-3/TRBV12-4	TRBJ2-1	CASSLSNEQFF	TGTGCCAGCAGTTTAAGCAATGAGCAGTTCTTC
NA	TRBD1	TRBV5-1	TRBJ2-5	CASSQDRGKGTQYF	TGCGCCAGCAGTCAGGACAGGGGAAAGGGGACCCAGTACTTC
many	TRBD1	TRBV29-1	TRBJ1-1	CIVRSTGDTEAFF	TGCATCGTAAGGTCTACAGGGGACACTGAAGCTTTCTTT
NA	TRBD1	TRBV20-1	TRBJ2-7	CSAMGTGAYEQYF	TGCAGTGCTATGGGGACAGGTGCTTACGAGCAGTACTTC
few	TRBD2	TRBV7-2	TRBJ2-7	CASSFPTTSSGEQYF	TGTGCCAGCAGCTTTCCGACGACTAGCAGTGGCGAGCAGTACTTC
NA	NA	TRBV27	TRBJ2-1	CASSLGGGRKFF	TGTGCCAGCAGCCTAGGGGGCGGGAGGAAGTTCTTC
many	NA	TRBV7-6	TRBJ2-1	CASSLQWGRSYNEQFF	TGTGCCAGCAGCTTACAGTGGGGCCGTTCCTACAATGAGCAGTTCTTC
many	NA	TRBV29-1	TRBJ2-1	CSVERVYNEQFF	TGCAGCGTTGAAAGGGTTTACAATGAGCAGTTCTTC
many	TRBD2	TRBV6-7	TRBJ2-1	CASSSPGLEIGGPPYNEQFF	TGTGCCAGCAGTTCCCCGGGACTAGAAATCGGAGGGCCCCCCTACAATGAGCAGTTCTTC
many	TRBD1	TRBV28	TRBJ2-5	CASSPGQGPRSQETQYF	TGTGCCAGCAGTCCTGGACAGGGGCCTAGATCTCAAGAGACCCAGTACTTC
few	TRBD1	TRBV12-3/TRBV12-4	TRBJ2-7	CASRGQGAFYEQYF	TGTGCCAGCAGAGGGCAGGGGGCTTTCTACGAGCAGTACTTC
few	NA	TRBV18	TRBJ1-1	CASSPQQGEAFF	TGTGCCAGCTCACCACAACAGGGTGAAGCTTTCTTT
many	TRBD1	TRBV28	TRBJ1-1	CASSPEYDRDTEAFF	TGTGCCAGCAGTCCAGAATACGACAGGGACACTGAAGCTTTCTTT
few	TRBD2	TRBV6-5	TRBJ2-1	CASRLTSGSNNEQFF	TGTGCCAGCAGACTGACTAGCGGGAGTAATAATGAGCAGTTCTTC
many	TRBD1	TRBV6-6	TRBJ1-6	CASSPRQGAYNSPLHF	TGTGCCAGCAGCCCTCGACAGGGCGCCTATAATTCACCCCTCCACTTT
few	NA	TRBV29-1	TRBJ2-5	CSVPGHNQETQYF	TGCAGCGTTCCGGGACATAATCAAGAGACCCAGTACTTC
many	NA	TRBV7-7	TRBJ2-1	CASSRNTGLDEQFF	TGTGCCAGCAGCCGAAATACAGGGCTGGATGAGCAGTTCTTC
many	TRBD2	TRBV10-3	TRBJ2-1	CAISAFLAGDNEQFF	TGTGCCATCAGTGCGTTTCTAGCGGGAGACAATGAGCAGTTCTTC
many	TRBD2	TRBV10-3	TRBJ2-7	CAIRPGTSGRVTSYEQYF	TGTGCCATCAGGCCCGGGACTAGCGGGAGGGTAACCTCCTACGAGCAGTACTTC
few	NA	TRBV5-5	TRBJ2-1	CASSPGKAGYNEQFF	TGTGCCAGCAGCCCAGGCAAGGCAGGTTACAATGAGCAGTTCTTC
many	TRBD1	TRBV3-1	TRBJ1-1	CASSLFTGDREAFF	TGTGCCAGCAGCCTATTTACAGGGGACCGCGAAGCTTTCTTT
few	NA	TRBV4-2	TRBJ2-5	CASSHLDREETQYF	TGTGCCAGCAGCCATTTAGACCGAGAAGAGACCCAGTACTTC
few	TRBD2	TRBV28	TRBJ2-1	CASRTPSGTHNEQFF	TGTGCCAGCAGGACCCCGAGCGGGACCCACAATGAGCAGTTCTTC
many	NA	TRBV5-1	TRBJ1-2	CASSFGRDGYGYTF	TGCGCCAGCAGCTTCGGCAGGGATGGCTATGGCTACACCTTC
many	NA	TRBV12-3/TRBV12-4	TRBJ1-6	CASRDYQRSPLHF	TGTGCCAGCCGGGACTATCAGCGTTCACCCCTCCACTTT
many	TRBD1	TRBV20-1	TRBJ2-7	CSARDLTGTITYEQYF	TGCAGTGCTAGAGATCTGACAGGGACCATTACCTACGAGCAGTACTTC
many	TRBD1	TRBV10-1	TRBJ1-2	CASSPGTGANYGYTF	TGCGCCAGCAGCCCCGGGACAGGGGCTAACTATGGCTACACCTTC
few	NA	TRBV11-3	TRBJ2-2	CASSLTSGELFF	TGTGCCAGCAGCTTAACGTCCGGGGAGCTGTTTTTT
NA	TRBD2	TRBV20-1	TRBJ2-1	CSASVPGLAAYNEQFF	TGCAGTGCTAGTGTTCCGGGACTAGCGGCCTACAATGAGCAGTTCTTC
NA	NA	TRBV27	TRBJ1-5	CASSFNYDSSSQPQHF	TGTGCCAGCAGTTTCAACTACGACAGCTCGAGTCAGCCCCAGCATTTT
NA	NA	TRBV12-3/TRBV12-4	TRBJ2-5	CASSLGQLPETQYF	TGTGCCAGCAGTTTAGGGCAGCTTCCAGAGACCCAGTACTTC
many	NA	TRBV6-1	TRBJ1-6	CASSDRSRKSSPLHF	TGTGCCAGCAGTGATCGGTCCAGGAAGAGTTCACCCCTCCACTTT
NA	NA	TRBV20-1	TRBJ2-7	CSAPGPAIEQYF	TGCAGTGCCCCCGGCCCCGCTATAGAGCAGTACTTC
many	TRBD1	TRBV7-2	TRBJ1-1	CASSAGTDMNTEAFF	TGTGCCAGCAGCGCGGGGACAGACATGAACACTGAAGCTTTCTTT
few	TRBD2	TRBV18	TRBJ2-1	CASSPQAGASYNEQFF	TGTGCCAGCTCACCTCAAGCGGGAGCTTCCTACAATGAGCAGTTCTTC
many	TRBD1	TRBV30	TRBJ2-3	CAWSSGTGAGDTQYF	TGTGCCTGGAGTTCCGGGACAGGGGCTGGAGATACGCAGTATTTT
few	NA	TRBV3-1	TRBJ1-2	CASSQVTGPIGYTF	TGTGCCAGCAGCCAAGTGACAGGACCCATTGGCTACACCTTC
many	TRBD2	TRBV3-1	TRBJ2-5	CASSQGSSGGQETQYF	TGTGCCAGCAGCCAAGGATCCTCGGGAGGCCAAGAGACCCAGTACTTC
many	TRBD1	TRBV20-1	TRBJ1-1	CSARDKGQVELRGTEAFF	TGCAGTGCTAGAGATAAGGGACAGGTGGAATTAAGGGGCACTGAAGCTTTCTTT
NA	TRBD2	TRBV10-3	TRBJ2-7	CAISASGRYEQYF	TGTGCCATCAGTGCTAGCGGGAGGTACGAGCAGTACTTC
NA	NA	TRBV6-5	TRBJ2-7	CASSSPESYEQYF	TGTGCCAGCAGCTCCCCAGAATCCTACGAGCAGTACTTC
many	TRBD2	TRBV15	TRBJ2-7	CATSRGTSGSPSYEQYF	TGTGCCACCAGCAGAGGGACTAGCGGGAGCCCTTCCTACGAGCAGTACTTC
many	NA	TRBV7-2	TRBJ1-2	CASTLISNYGYTF	TGTGCCAGCACCCTTATCTCTAACTATGGCTACACCTTC
NA	NA	TRBV3-1	TRBJ1-1	CASMGVYTEAFF	TGTGCCAGCATGGGGGTCTATACTGAAGCTTTCTTT